The 31 T cell receptor beta chains reported below all come from one sample, sequenced in a study of T cells in localized non-small cell lung cancer. Sequencing used immunoSEQ multiplex PCR; TCRdb keeps in-frame clones, though not all of them. The sample records approximately 43,000 clones, more than 70% being singletons. The material was peripheral blood, obtained before any cancer treatment. The receptors shown here come from a female donor older than 55 with stage I squamous cell lung carcinoma.

The chain couples TRBV18 to TRBJ1-2, with no clear D. The CDR3 runs to 12 residues. V gave up 8 bases and J gave up 4 bases, with 11 bases separating them. Germline V lookup: CDR1 KGHSH, CDR2 LQKENI. Here the CDR3 reads CASRDVAYGYTF. CDR3 bases: TGTGCCAGCCGTGATGTTGCCTATGGCTACACCTTC.

By frequency in the sample, this clone is medium-sized (0.01 to 0.1%). J is TRBJ1-2 and V is TRBV7-2; maybe TRBD1 (6 bases). This CDR3 region has 15 residues. The ends were cut back, 4 bases at V and 0 bases at J, with 12 bases in the middle. Looked up from germline, CDR1 is SGHTA and CDR2 is FQGNSA. The CDR3 loop is CASSSSTGTNYGYTF. The CDR3 DNA reads as TGTGCCAGCAGCTCCTCGACAGGAACTAACTATGGCTACACCTTC. The full variable domain, with the rest looked up from reference TRBV7-2 and TRBJ1-2, is GAGVSQSPSNKVTEKGKDVELRCDPISGHTALYWYRQSLGQGLEFLIYFQGNSAPDKSGLPSDRFSAERTGGSVSTLTIQRTQQEDSAVYLCASSSSTGTNYGYTFGSGTRLTVV.

The DNA of the CDR3 is TGTGCCAGCAGTCCCGGGACGGTGCGATTACATGAGCAGTTCTTC. The encoded protein is CASSPGTVRLHEQFF. The V and J genes are TRBV27 and TRBJ2-1; D could derive from TRBD1 or TRBD2 (5 bases each). Germline values: CDR1 MNHEY, CDR2 SMNVEV (reference sequence). This CDR3 contains 15 residues. The V end was cut by 5 bases, the J end by 8 bases, with 19 bases between.

The chain carries TRBV6-6 and TRBJ2-1; weak D call: TRBD2 (5 bases). The V end was cut by 6 bases, the J end by 13 bases, with 13 bases between. CDR1 is MNHNY and CDR2 is SVGAGI in the germline V gene (reference sequence). CDR3 length: 11 amino acids. DNA of the CDR3: TGTGCCAGCAGCTACCGGGATTCACAGTTCTTC. Protein: CASSYRDSQFF.

Here the CDR3 DNA reads TGTGCCTGGAGTATCACAGGGGAGGAACAGCCCCAGCATTTT. Its translation is CAWSITGEEQPQHF. The V and J genes are TRBV30 and TRBJ1-5, with 7 bases lining up with TRBD1. Per the germline V gene, CDR1 is GTSNPN and CDR2 is SVGIG (reference sequence). The V segment lost 2 bases and the J segment 7 bases; nucleotides outside the gene matches: 8. The CDR3 sequence is 14 residues long.

The chain employs TRBV10-1 and TRBJ2-5, with 8 nucleotides matching TRBD2. CDR1 and CDR2 (germline): WNHNN, SYGVQD (reference sequence). The CDR3 is 14 amino acids. The ends lost 6 bases at V and 3 bases at J; junction bases unmatched: 6. The CDR3 nucleotides read TGCGCCAGCAGCCCGACTAGCGCAGAAGAGACCCAGTACTTC. It is translated as CASSPTSAEETQYF.

The chain has TRBV6-5 and TRBJ2-7; D might be TRBD1 (6 bases). Trimming stripped 6 bases from V and 0 bases from J, with 12 bases between. This CDR3 contains 14 residues. The V gene's germline CDR1 is MNHEY and CDR2 SVGAGI. CDR3 nucleotides: TGTGCCAGCAGGCGTAGGGGGAGCTCCTACGAGCAGTACTTC. It specifies CASRRRGSSYEQYF.

This clone is medium-sized (0.01 to 0.1%) in the sample. The chain joins TRBV2 to TRBJ1-5, with a tentative D call TRBD1 (6 bases). Germline V gene lookup returns CDR1 SNHLY and CDR2 FYNNEI. This CDR3 contains 13 residues. Deletions cut 6 bases from V and 7 bases from J, with 13 bases between. In DNA, the CDR3 is TGTGCCAGCAGCGATACAGGGAACCAGCCCCAGCATTTT. Its translation: CASSDTGNQPQHF.

The V gene is TRBV9, the J gene TRBJ2-3; no clear D. V lost 9 bases to trimming and J lost 0 bases, with 11 bases between them. Germline V CDR1 and CDR2: SGDLS, YYNGEE. CDR3 length: 13 amino acids. CDR3 residues: CATQGLSTDTQYF. The CDR3 DNA reads as TGTGCCACCCAAGGGCTTAGCACAGATACGCAGTATTTT.

The chain has TRBV7-9 and TRBJ2-7; D might be TRBD1 or TRBD2, each matching 5 bases. V gave up 2 bases and J gave up 5 bases, with 16 bases separating them. The CDR3 covers 15 residues. The V gene's germline CDR1 is SEHNR and CDR2 FQNEAQ (reference sequence). CDR3 amino acids: CASSLSPPRGDEQYF. DNA of the CDR3: TGTGCCAGCAGCTTATCCCCACCGAGGGGTGACGAGCAGTACTTC.

The chain uses TRBV30 and TRBJ2-5, with unresolved D. The CDR3 runs 13 residues. CDR1 GTSNPN and CDR2 SVGIG come from the germline V gene (reference sequence). Between the trimmed V and J ends, which lost 0 bases and 5 bases, there was a span of 10 bases. The CDR3 DNA follows: TGTGCCTGGAGTGTAAAGGGCCTCGAGACCCAGTACTTC. Encoded protein: CAWSVKGLETQYF.

Remarks on this clone: A junction boundary mismatches the germline segment, possibly from a read error. The chain couples TRBV7-2 to TRBJ2-5; 9 bases are a match to TRBD2. CDR3 length: 15 residues. Germline CDR1 reads SGHTA; CDR2 reads FQGNSA. CDR3 protein: CASSLKVWREGSKDF. The CDR3 nucleotides read TGTGCCAGCAGCTTAAAGGTCTGGCGGGAGGGGAGTAAGGACTTC.

The chain recombines TRBV29-1 with TRBJ2-7, with 10 bases fitting TRBD2. Trimming removed 5 bases from V and 0 bases from J; junction bases left unmatched: 19. The CDR3 runs 19 residues. In germline, CDR1 is SQVTM, CDR2 ANQGSEA. The DNA for the CDR3 is TGCAGCGTTTACCTTAGGCAGTGGCTAGCGGGAGTCCTCTCCTACGAGCAGTACTTC. This codes for CSVYLRQWLAGVLSYEQYF.

The chain joins TRBV4-2 to TRBJ2-7, with TRBD2 identical over 7 bases. J gave up 6 bases and V 0 bases, and 8 bases lay outside the gene matches. CDR1 and CDR2 from the germline V gene are LGHNA and YNFKEQ. The CDR3 length is 15 residues. CDR3 bases: TGTGCCAGCAGCCAAGACGAGCGGGGAGGGTCCGAGCAGTACTTC. The encoded protein is CASSQDERGGSEQYF.

This clone was seen once. This chain connects TRBV6-6 to TRBJ2-6; D uncertain. CDR3 length equals 14 residues. Germline values: CDR1 MNHNY, CDR2 SVGAGI (reference sequence). V dropped 5 bases and J dropped 3 bases, with 8 bases sitting between them. The CDR3 reads CASSPSYGANVLTF. For the CDR3, the DNA is TGTGCCAGCAGTCCTTCGTATGGGGCCAACGTCCTGACTTTC.

This CDR3 reads CASSVAGISYNEQFF. CDR3 nucleotides: TGTGCCAGCAGCGTAGCAGGGATTTCCTACAATGAGCAGTTCTTC. This rearrangement joins TRBV9 to TRBJ2-1, with TRBD1 as a possible D gene (5 bases). With 0 bases removed from V and 1 base from J, the gap between germline ends came to 8 bases. Germline V CDR1 and CDR2: SGDLS, YYNGEE. The CDR3 loop spans 15 amino acids.

Remarks on this clone: The junction and the germline gene differ at one end; a read error may be behind it. The chain links TRBV12-5 to TRBJ1-1; D might be TRBD1 (6 bases). The CDR3 has 17 residues. In germline, CDR1 is LGHNT, CDR2 FRNRAP. In DNA, the CDR3 is TGTGCTAGTGGTTTGGACCGGGGGGGGACACTGAACATTGAAGCTTTCTTT. Its translation: CASGLDRGGTLNIEAFF.

The J gene is TRBJ1-5, the V gene TRBV30; TRBD1 aligns across 11 bases. J lost 6 bases, V lost 2 bases, and 3 bases had no gene match. The CDR3 has 14 amino acids. The V gene's germline CDR1 is GTSNPN and CDR2 SVGIG (reference sequence). CDR3 bases: TGTGCCTGGAGTTGGGACAGGGGGATTCAGCCCCAGCATTTT. The encoded protein is CAWSWDRGIQPQHF.

V and J are TRBV7-2 and TRBJ1-1, with 10 bases aligning to TRBD1. The CDR3 runs to 16 residues. CDR1 is SGHTA, CDR2 FQGNSA, per germline. V shed 4 bases and J 6 bases; nucleotides not matched to a gene: 11. The DNA for the CDR3 is TGTGCCAGCAGCTCTCGACTCGGGACAGGGGTCCCTGAAGCTTTCTTT. This gives the protein CASSSRLGTGVPEAFF.

The chain employs TRBV19 and TRBJ1-5; 7 positions agree with TRBD1. V lost 6 bases to trimming and J lost 5 bases; unmatched junction nucleotides: 4. Per germline, CDR1 LNHDA and CDR2 SQIVND (reference sequence). The CDR3 sequence is 13 residues long. The CDR3 nucleotides read TGTGCCAGTAGCGATGACAGGGATCAGCCCCAGCATTTT. This codes for CASSDDRDQPQHF.

This clone was found once. The rearrangement uses TRBV11-2 and TRBJ1-2; a possible D gene is TRBD1 (5 bases). Germline lookup yields CDR1 SGHAT and CDR2 FQNNGV. CDR3 size: 13 residues. V was shortened by 6 bases and J by 3 bases, with 11 bases between the two germline ends. The CDR3 is CASRQDTDYGYTF. In DNA form, the CDR3 reads TGTGCCAGCAGACAGGACACGGACTATGGCTACACCTTC. Full variable domain (outside the CDR3, taken from reference TRBV11-2 and TRBJ1-2): EAGVAQSPRYKIIEKRQSVAFWCNPISGHATLYWYQQILGQGPKLLIQFQNNGVVDDSQLPKDRFSAERLKGVDSTLKIQPAKLEDSAVYLCASRQDTDYGYTFGSGTRLTVV.

The chain links TRBV15 to TRBJ2-1; 10 bases line up with TRBD1. CDR3 length: 13 amino acids. The V and J ends lost 1 base and 14 bases, in that order; junction bases with no gene match: 5. CDR1 LNHNV and CDR2 YYDKDF come from the germline V gene (reference sequence). CDR3 sequence (DNA): TGTGCCACCAGCAGAGGCGGGACAGGGGAAGAGTTCTTC. It yields the protein CATSRGGTGEEFF.

V and J are TRBV18 and TRBJ2-1; TRBD2 is a possible D gene (5 bases). The CDR3 is 12 amino acids. Germline V CDR1 and CDR2: KGHSH, LQKENI. Trimming shortened V by 4 bases and J by 7 bases, and 8 bases separated the two germline ends. The CDR3 DNA reads as TGTGCCAGCTCACAGACTACTAATGAGCAGTTCTTC. Its translation: CASSQTTNEQFF.

The gene calls are TRBV7-3 and TRBJ2-1; D unresolved. This CDR3 is 12 amino acids long. Per the germline V gene, CDR1 is SGHTA and CDR2 is FQGTGA. Trimming took off 1 base at V and 6 bases at J, with 4 bases between the two ends. CDR3 bases: TGTGCCAGCAGCTTAAGTCTCAATGAGCAGTTCTTC. Translating gives CASSLSLNEQFF.

This clone came up once. CDR3 protein: CASSYSGNEKLFF. The CDR3, as DNA: TGTGCCAGCAGTTACTCGGGTAATGAAAAACTGTTTTTT. This chain links TRBV6-6 with TRBJ1-4; D remains unclear. V dropped 0 bases and J dropped 4 bases, with 3 bases sitting between them. The CDR3 runs 13 residues. From germline, CDR1 is MNHNY and CDR2 SVGAGI (reference sequence).

The chain employs TRBV30 and TRBJ1-2; the D is unclear. The CDR3 covers 14 residues. The germline gives CDR1 GTSNPN, CDR2 SVGIG (reference sequence). Trimming pared 0 bases from V and 2 bases from J, leaving 10 bases between. The chain's CDR3 is CAWSVLKGNYGYTF. In nucleotides, the CDR3 is TGTGCCTGGAGTGTACTAAAGGGAAACTATGGCTACACCTTC. Filled out from reference TRBV30 and TRBJ1-2, the complete variable domain reads SQTIHQWPATLVQPVGSPLSLECTVEGTSNPNLYWYRQAAGRGLQLLFYSVGIGQISSEVPQNLSASRPQDRQFILSSKKLLLSDSGFYLCAWSVLKGNYGYTFGSGTRLTVV.

V and J are TRBV7-3 and TRBJ2-2, with D perhaps being TRBD1 or TRBD2 (5 bases each). The length of the CDR3 is 14 residues. The V end was cut by 5 bases, the J end by 7 bases, with 14 bases between. Germline values: CDR1 SGHTA, CDR2 FQGTGA. The CDR3: CASSPRVGVGELFF. The CDR3 bases are TGTGCCAGCAGCCCAAGGGTGGGGGTCGGGGAGCTGTTTTTT. Full variable domain (missing parts from reference TRBV7-3 and TRBJ2-2): GAGVSQTPSNKVTEKGKYVELRCDPISGHTALYWYRQSLGQGPEFLIYFQGTGAADDSGLPNDRFFAVRPEGSVSTLKIQRTERGDSAVYLCASSPRVGVGELFFGEGSRLTVL.

The V call is TRBV19, the J call TRBJ2-7, with 9 bases lining up with TRBD1. J was trimmed by 5 bases and V by 6 bases; bases with no gene match: 5. Germline-derived CDR1 and CDR2 are LNHDA and SQIVND (reference sequence). This CDR3 spans 13 amino acids. CDR3 residues: CASRLQGAHEQYF. Here the CDR3 DNA reads TGTGCCAGTAGGCTACAGGGGGCCCACGAGCAGTACTTC.

The chain couples TRBV7-8 to TRBJ2-7; a possible D gene is TRBD2 (7 bases). The germline CDR1 and CDR2 sequences are SGHVS and FQNEAQ. Trimming pared 1 base from V and 3 bases from J, leaving 13 bases between. The CDR3 loop spans 15 amino acids. CDR3 bases: TGTGCCAGCAGCTTAGATCGGGGGGCGCGCTACGAGCAGTACTTC. As protein: CASSLDRGARYEQYF. The whole variable domain, remainder taken from reference TRBV7-8 and TRBJ2-7, is GAGVSQSPRYKVAKRGQDVALRCDPISGHVSLFWYQQALGQGPEFLTYFQNEAQLDKSGLPSDRFFAERPEGSVSTLKIQRTQQEDSAVYLCASSLDRGARYEQYFGPGTRLTVT.

This chain connects TRBV7-2 to TRBJ1-3; TRBD1 might be the D (5 bases). The germline V gene has CDR1 SGHTA and CDR2 FQGNSA. This CDR3 spans 15 amino acids. V shed 8 bases and J shed 2 bases, with 16 bases lying between them. CDR3 sequence reads: CASRRGEGPGNTIYF. In DNA form, the CDR3 reads TGTGCCAGCCGCCGGGGGGAGGGGCCTGGAAACACCATATATTTT.

The chain links TRBV9 to TRBJ2-2; 12 bases line up with TRBD2. This CDR3 is built from 17 residues. J was trimmed by 5 bases and V by 4 bases; bases with no gene match: 9. CDR1 is SGDLS and CDR2 is YYNGEE in the germline V gene. CDR3 coding DNA: TGTGCCAGCAGCCGTCGGACTAGCGGGACTATTACCGGGGAGCTGTTTTTT. Protein sequence: CASSRRTSGTITGELFF.